These T cell receptor beta chains were read from a single sample in a study of blood T cell repertoires in COVID-19. Libraries were prepared by immunoSEQ multiplex PCR; TCRdb keeps only in-frame clonotypes and omits some of them. Counted here are 160,000 or so clones, roughly 88% occurring once; the ten biggest clones make up around 2.1%. Sequenced material: peripheral blood. These receptor sequences come from a man between 18 and 29 years old with acute or convalescent COVID-19. Both conserved end residues are part of each CDR3. D genes are given only for firm matches. The size of a clone is reported for some rows only, either as once, few or many, or as a class for expanded clones.

CDR3 protein: CASSYLAGSSNEQFF
CDR3 DNA: TGTGCCAGCAGCTACCTAGCGGGGAGCTCCAATGAGCAGTTCTTC
clone size: -
J gene: TRBJ2-1
D gene: TRBD2
V gene: TRBV6-5

CDR3 protein: CASSYRDTTYEQYF
CDR3 DNA: TGTGCCAGCAGTTACAGGGACACGACCTACGAGCAGTACTTC
clone size: -
J gene: TRBJ2-7
D gene: -
V gene: TRBV6-5

CDR3 protein: CATSDPGQVSGTQYF
CDR3 DNA: TGTGCCACCAGTGACCCCGGACAGGTCTCGGGGACCCAGTACTTC
clone size: -
J gene: TRBJ2-5
D gene: TRBD1
V gene: TRBV24-1

CDR3 protein: CATRNVGRTGFTEAFF
CDR3 DNA: TGTGCCACCAGAAACGTGGGCCGGACAGGGTTCACTGAAGCTTTCTTT
clone size: -
J gene: TRBJ1-1
D gene: TRBD1
V gene: TRBV19

CDR3 protein: CASSPILAGVDEQFF
CDR3 DNA: TGTGCCAGCAGCCCTATCCTAGCGGGAGTGGATGAGCAGTTCTTC
clone size: once
J gene: TRBJ2-1
D gene: TRBD2
V gene: TRBV11-3

CDR3 protein: CASSLGGSARIEQYF
CDR3 DNA: TGTGCCAGCAGTTTAGGCGGGAGCGCCCGTATAGAGCAGTACTTC
clone size: -
J gene: TRBJ2-7
D gene: TRBD2
V gene: TRBV27

CDR3 protein: CASSSSTGIEAFF
CDR3 DNA: TGTGCCAGCAGTTCCTCCACAGGGATAGAAGCTTTCTTT
clone size: -
J gene: TRBJ1-1
D gene: -
V gene: TRBV27

CDR3 protein: CASSLFPSHTGYTF
CDR3 DNA: TGTGCCAGCAGCTTATTCCCGTCCCACACGGGCTACACCTTC
clone size: once
J gene: TRBJ1-2
D gene: -
V gene: TRBV11-2

CDR3 protein: CASSYSGASLNTEAFF
CDR3 DNA: TGTGCCAGCAGTTACTCAGGGGCCAGTCTGAACACTGAAGCTTTCTTT
clone size: -
J gene: TRBJ1-1
D gene: -
V gene: TRBV6-6

CDR3 protein: CAWSPLLSLDHEQYF
CDR3 DNA: TGTGCCTGGAGCCCACTATTATCTCTCGACCACGAGCAGTACTTC
clone size: -
J gene: TRBJ2-7
D gene: -
V gene: TRBV30

CDR3 protein: CASSSGGGGRTDTQYF
CDR3 DNA: TGCGCCAGCAGCTCCGGAGGGGGGGGTCGCACAGATACGCAGTATTTT
clone size: -
J gene: TRBJ2-3
D gene: -
V gene: TRBV5-1

CDR3 protein: CASSLALAGGYNEQFF
CDR3 DNA: TGTGCCAGCAGCTTAGCCCTAGCGGGAGGATACAATGAGCAGTTCTTC
clone size: -
J gene: TRBJ2-1
D gene: TRBD2
V gene: TRBV7-2

CDR3 protein: CASSKGLAPSYEQYF
CDR3 DNA: TGTGCCAGCAGTAAGGGGCTCGCCCCTTCCTACGAGCAGTACTTC
clone size: -
J gene: TRBJ2-7
D gene: -
V gene: TRBV6-5

CDR3 protein: CASSRDMDSYEQYF
CDR3 DNA: TGTGCCAGCTCCCGGGACATGGATTCCTACGAGCAGTACTTC
clone size: -
J gene: TRBJ2-7
D gene: -
V gene: TRBV6-5

CDR3 protein: CASSPGTGGYEQYF
CDR3 DNA: TGCGCCAGCAGCCCCGGGACAGGGGGCTACGAGCAGTACTTC
clone size: -
J gene: TRBJ2-7
D gene: TRBD1
V gene: TRBV10-1

CDR3 protein: CASSRQGVAYGYTF
CDR3 DNA: TGTGCCAGCAGCCGACAGGGAGTGGCCTATGGCTACACCTTC
clone size: -
J gene: TRBJ1-2
D gene: TRBD1
V gene: TRBV6-5

CDR3 protein: CASSLKLAGVPAILSTDTQYF
CDR3 DNA: TGTGCCAGCAGCTTAAAACTAGCGGGAGTCCCCGCTATACTTAGCACAGATACGCAGTATTTT
clone size: -
J gene: TRBJ2-3
D gene: TRBD2
V gene: TRBV7-6

CDR3 protein: CASSLDPGVIYGYTF
CDR3 DNA: TGTGCCAGCAGCTTAGACCCCGGGGTTATCTATGGCTACACCTTC
clone size: -
J gene: TRBJ1-2
D gene: -
V gene: TRBV11-2

CDR3 protein: CASSPLGTRAYEQYF
CDR3 DNA: TGTGCCAGCTCACCCCTCGGGACACGCGCCTACGAGCAGTACTTC
clone size: -
J gene: TRBJ2-7
D gene: -
V gene: TRBV18

CDR3 protein: CASTRGQNEAFF
CDR3 DNA: TGTGCCAGCACGAGGGGGCAGAATGAAGCTTTCTTT
clone size: once
J gene: TRBJ1-1
D gene: TRBD1
V gene: TRBV27

CDR3 protein: CASSGGTSKAIDEQFF
CDR3 DNA: TGCGCCAGCAGCGGGGGGACTAGCAAAGCAATTGATGAGCAGTTCTTC
clone size: -
J gene: TRBJ2-1
D gene: TRBD2
V gene: TRBV5-1

CDR3 protein: CATSQAGQGVAAFF
CDR3 DNA: TGTGCCACCAGTCAAGCGGGACAGGGCGTTGCAGCTTTCTTT
clone size: -
J gene: TRBJ1-1
D gene: TRBD1
V gene: TRBV24-1

CDR3 protein: CASSDRGGKLGEQYF
CDR3 DNA: TGTGCCAGCAGTGATAGGGGCGGGAAGCTAGGTGAGCAGTACTTC
clone size: -
J gene: TRBJ2-7
D gene: -
V gene: TRBV6-1

CDR3 protein: CASSQQPGINEKLFF
CDR3 DNA: TGCGCCAGCAGCCAACAGCCAGGGATTAATGAAAAACTGTTTTTT
clone size: few
J gene: TRBJ1-4
D gene: -
V gene: TRBV4-1

CDR3 protein: CASRGGAGREQYF
CDR3 DNA: TGTGCCAGCAGAGGAGGGGCCGGTAGGGAGCAGTACTTC
clone size: -
J gene: TRBJ2-7
D gene: -
V gene: TRBV6-5

CDR3 protein: CASSIGPMRRGNTEAFF
CDR3 DNA: TGTGCCAGTAGTATCGGCCCTATGAGGCGAGGGAACACTGAAGCTTTCTTT
clone size: -
J gene: TRBJ1-1
D gene: -
V gene: TRBV19

CDR3 protein: CASSARGGGAGTDTQYF
CDR3 DNA: TGTGCCAGCAGTGCCCGCGGCGGGGGGGCTGGCACAGATACGCAGTATTTT
clone size: -
J gene: TRBJ2-3
D gene: TRBD2
V gene: TRBV6-4

CDR3 protein: CASRDRDSPLHF
CDR3 DNA: TGTGCCAGTCGGGACAGAGATTCACCCCTCCACTTT
clone size: -
J gene: TRBJ1-6
D gene: TRBD1
V gene: TRBV6-5

CDR3 protein: CATLSIGLLYNEQFF
CDR3 DNA: TGTGCCACTCTTAGCATCGGTTTGTTATACAATGAGCAGTTCTTC
clone size: -
J gene: TRBJ2-1
D gene: -
V gene: TRBV6-5

CDR3 protein: CASSITGLGPYNEQFF
CDR3 DNA: TGTGCCAGTAGTATCACAGGGTTAGGCCCTTACAATGAGCAGTTCTTC
clone size: -
J gene: TRBJ2-1
D gene: -
V gene: TRBV19

CDR3 protein: CAVPKTGDTGELFF
CDR3 DNA: TGTGCCGTCCCGAAAACAGGGGACACCGGGGAGCTGTTTTTT
clone size: -
J gene: TRBJ2-2
D gene: TRBD1
V gene: TRBV10-3

CDR3 protein: CASRADTSTDTQYF
CDR3 DNA: TGCGCCAGCAGGGCGGATACTAGCACAGATACGCAGTATTTT
clone size: -
J gene: TRBJ2-3
D gene: -
V gene: TRBV5-1

CDR3 protein: CASSEGGDRESLPQHF
CDR3 DNA: TGTGCCAGCAGTGAGGGGGGCGACAGGGAGAGTCTCCCCCAGCATTTT
clone size: few
J gene: TRBJ1-5
D gene: TRBD1
V gene: TRBV6-1

CDR3 protein: CASSYGQFEAFF
CDR3 DNA: TGTGCCAGCAGTTACGGGCAGTTTGAAGCTTTCTTT
clone size: -
J gene: TRBJ1-1
D gene: -
V gene: TRBV6-6

CDR3 protein: CSASSRSTNEKLFF
CDR3 DNA: TGCAGTGCTAGTTCTCGTTCAACTAATGAAAAACTGTTTTTT
clone size: -
J gene: TRBJ1-4
D gene: -
V gene: TRBV20-1

CDR3 protein: CASSESGFYGYTF
CDR3 DNA: TGTGCCAGCAGTGAATCTGGCTTTTATGGCTACACCTTC
clone size: -
J gene: TRBJ1-2
D gene: -
V gene: TRBV2

CDR3 protein: CAWSDLKGNTIYF
CDR3 DNA: TGTGCCTGGAGTGACCTAAAGGGAAACACCATATATTTT
clone size: -
J gene: TRBJ1-3
D gene: -
V gene: TRBV30

CDR3 protein: CASSYSGQGGTEAFF
CDR3 DNA: TGTGCCAGCAGTTACTCGGGACAGGGGGGCACTGAAGCTTTCTTT
clone size: -
J gene: TRBJ1-1
D gene: TRBD1
V gene: TRBV6-5

CDR3 protein: CASKRRSGVSYNEQFF
CDR3 DNA: TGTGCCAGCAAGAGGAGAAGCGGTGTCTCCTACAATGAGCAGTTCTTC
clone size: once
J gene: TRBJ2-1
D gene: -
V gene: TRBV27

CDR3 protein: CASRGQSSYEQYF
CDR3 DNA: TGTGCCAGCAGGGGACAGAGCTCCTACGAGCAGTACTTC
clone size: -
J gene: TRBJ2-7
D gene: TRBD1
V gene: TRBV5-5

CDR3 protein: CASIEQSLGAEAFF
CDR3 DNA: TGTGCCAGCATAGAACAGTCCCTCGGGGCTGAAGCTTTCTTT
clone size: -
J gene: TRBJ1-1
D gene: -
V gene: TRBV2